This T cell receptor (beta chain) originates from a study of blood T cell repertoires in COVID-19. Study-level background: Spain, Italy and the United States supplied samples that represented acute and convalescent COVID-19.

Membership in each cohort depended on participant-reported clinical history. Sequenced by immunoSEQ multiplex PCR; TCRdb stores in-frame clones only, minus some. This sample has about 180,000 clones, with about 88% found just once. With V trimmed by 7 bases and J by 0 bases, 24 bases remained unmatched. The CDR3 runs to 20 residues. The V gene's germline CDR1 is MDHEN and CDR2 SYDVKM. The sequenced sample was PBMCs or T cells enriched from blood (not recorded which). The chain links TRBV28 to TRBJ2-7, with 7 nucleotides matching TRBD2. The TCR sequence derives from a woman in her forties or fifties who had recovered from COVID-19. This CDR3 is CASTPLGGTRGASSSYEQYF. CDR3 bases: TGTGCCAGCACCCCCCTGGGGGGGACTCGCGGAGCGTCGAGCTCCTACGAGCAGTACTTC.